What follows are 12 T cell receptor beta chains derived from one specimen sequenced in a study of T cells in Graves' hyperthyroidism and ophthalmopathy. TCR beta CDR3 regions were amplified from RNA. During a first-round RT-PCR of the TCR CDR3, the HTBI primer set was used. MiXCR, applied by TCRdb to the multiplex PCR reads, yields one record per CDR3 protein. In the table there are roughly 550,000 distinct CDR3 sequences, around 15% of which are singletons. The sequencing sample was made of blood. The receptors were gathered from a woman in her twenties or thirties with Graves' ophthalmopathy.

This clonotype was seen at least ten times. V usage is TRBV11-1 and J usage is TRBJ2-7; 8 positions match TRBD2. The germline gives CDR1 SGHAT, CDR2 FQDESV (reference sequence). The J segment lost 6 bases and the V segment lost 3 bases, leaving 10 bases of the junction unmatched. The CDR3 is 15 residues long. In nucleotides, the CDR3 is TGTGCCAGCAGCTTCCATAGCGGGATTGCCCTCGAGCAGTACTTC. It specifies CASSFHSGIALEQYF.

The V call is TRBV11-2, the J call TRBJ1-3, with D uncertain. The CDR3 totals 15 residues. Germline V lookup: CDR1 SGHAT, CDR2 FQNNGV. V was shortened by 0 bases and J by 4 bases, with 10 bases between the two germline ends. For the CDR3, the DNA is TGTGCCAGCAGCTTAGAACCTGGGTCCGGAAACACCATATATTTT. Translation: CASSLEPGSGNTIYF. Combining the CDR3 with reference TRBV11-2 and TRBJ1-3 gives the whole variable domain EAGVAQSPRYKIIEKRQSVAFWCNPISGHATLYWYQQILGQGPKLLIQFQNNGVVDDSQLPKDRFSAERLKGVDSTLKIQPAKLEDSAVYLCASSLEPGSGNTIYFGEGSWLTVV.

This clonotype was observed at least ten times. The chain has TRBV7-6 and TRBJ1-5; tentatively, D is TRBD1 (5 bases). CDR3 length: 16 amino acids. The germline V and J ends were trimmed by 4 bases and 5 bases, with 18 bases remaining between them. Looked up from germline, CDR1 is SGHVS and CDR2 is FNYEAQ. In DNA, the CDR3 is TGTGCCAGCAGCTCAACCTCAGGGCAGGGCCATCAGCCCCAGCATTTT. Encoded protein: CASSSTSGQGHQPQHF.

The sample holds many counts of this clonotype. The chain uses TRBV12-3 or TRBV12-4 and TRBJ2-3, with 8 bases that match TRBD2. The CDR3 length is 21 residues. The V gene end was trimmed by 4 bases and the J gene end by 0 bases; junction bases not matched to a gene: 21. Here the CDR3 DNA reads TGTGCCAGCAGTTCGGGCGGTGACGGGAGGGCCCAAAGGGTTAGCACAGATACGCAGTATTTT. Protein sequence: CASSSGGDGRAQRVSTDTQYF.

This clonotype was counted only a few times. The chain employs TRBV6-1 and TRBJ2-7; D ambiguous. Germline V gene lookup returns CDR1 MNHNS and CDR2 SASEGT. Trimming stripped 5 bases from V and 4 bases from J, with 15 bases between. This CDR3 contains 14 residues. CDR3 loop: CASSYLSGLYEQYF. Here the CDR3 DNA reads TGTGCCAGCAGTTACCTATCAGGTTTGTACGAGCAGTACTTC.

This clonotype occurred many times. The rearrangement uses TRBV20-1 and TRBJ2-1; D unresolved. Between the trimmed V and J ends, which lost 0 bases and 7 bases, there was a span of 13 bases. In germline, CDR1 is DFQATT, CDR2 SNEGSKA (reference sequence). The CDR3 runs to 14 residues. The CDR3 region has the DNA TGCAGTGCTAGAGATGGTCGCCCCGCGAATGAGCAGTTCTTC. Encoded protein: CSARDGRPANEQFF.

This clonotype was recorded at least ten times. For the CDR3, the DNA is TGTGCCAGCAGTTCGCAATCTAGCGTTGAGGAGCAGTACTTC. Translating gives CASSSQSSVEEQYF. The chain joins TRBV13 to TRBJ2-7; tentative D call: TRBD2 (6 bases). This CDR3 has 14 residues. The ends were cut back, 6 bases at V and 7 bases at J, with 19 bases in the middle. CDR1 is PRHDT and CDR2 is FYEKMQ in the germline V gene (reference sequence).

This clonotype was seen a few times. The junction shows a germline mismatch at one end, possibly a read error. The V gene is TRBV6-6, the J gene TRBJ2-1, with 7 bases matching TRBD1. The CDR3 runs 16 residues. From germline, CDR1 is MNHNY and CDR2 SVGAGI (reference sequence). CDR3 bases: TGTGCCAGCAGTTACAGAAGGGACAGCTCCTACAATGAACAGTTCTTC. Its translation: CASSYRRDSSYNEQFF.

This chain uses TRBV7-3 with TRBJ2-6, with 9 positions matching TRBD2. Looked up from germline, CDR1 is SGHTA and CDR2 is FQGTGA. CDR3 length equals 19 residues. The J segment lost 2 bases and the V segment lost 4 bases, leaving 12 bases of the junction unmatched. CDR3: CASSSLISGRLTGANVLTF. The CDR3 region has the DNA TGTGCCAGCAGCTCGCTCATCAGCGGGAGGTTAACTGGGGCCAACGTCCTGACTTTC. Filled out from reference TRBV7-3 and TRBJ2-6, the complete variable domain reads GAGVSQTPSNKVTEKGKYVELRCDPISGHTALYWYRQSLGQGPEFLIYFQGTGAADDSGLPNDRFFAVRPEGSVSTLKIQRTERGDSAVYLCASSSLISGRLTGANVLTFGAGSRLTVL.

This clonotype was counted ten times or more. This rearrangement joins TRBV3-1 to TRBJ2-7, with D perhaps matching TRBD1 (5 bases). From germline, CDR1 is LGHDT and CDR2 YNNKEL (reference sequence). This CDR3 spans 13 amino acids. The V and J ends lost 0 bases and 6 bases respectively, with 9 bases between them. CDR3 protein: CASSQDHQGEQYF. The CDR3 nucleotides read TGTGCCAGCAGCCAAGACCACCAGGGCGAGCAGTACTTC.

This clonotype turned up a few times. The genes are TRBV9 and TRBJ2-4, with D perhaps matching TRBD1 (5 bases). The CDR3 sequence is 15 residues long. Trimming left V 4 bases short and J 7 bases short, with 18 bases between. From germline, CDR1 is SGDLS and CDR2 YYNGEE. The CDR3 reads CASSPLSDPGNIQYF. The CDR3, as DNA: TGTGCCAGCAGCCCCCTTTCGGATCCAGGGAACATTCAGTACTTC.

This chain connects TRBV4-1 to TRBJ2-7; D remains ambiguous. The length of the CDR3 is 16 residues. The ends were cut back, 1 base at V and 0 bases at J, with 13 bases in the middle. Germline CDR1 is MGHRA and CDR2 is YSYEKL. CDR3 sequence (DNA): TGCGCCAGCAGCCAAGGGTGGGGTAGGAGCTCCTACGAGCAGTACTTC. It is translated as CASSQGWGRSSYEQYF.